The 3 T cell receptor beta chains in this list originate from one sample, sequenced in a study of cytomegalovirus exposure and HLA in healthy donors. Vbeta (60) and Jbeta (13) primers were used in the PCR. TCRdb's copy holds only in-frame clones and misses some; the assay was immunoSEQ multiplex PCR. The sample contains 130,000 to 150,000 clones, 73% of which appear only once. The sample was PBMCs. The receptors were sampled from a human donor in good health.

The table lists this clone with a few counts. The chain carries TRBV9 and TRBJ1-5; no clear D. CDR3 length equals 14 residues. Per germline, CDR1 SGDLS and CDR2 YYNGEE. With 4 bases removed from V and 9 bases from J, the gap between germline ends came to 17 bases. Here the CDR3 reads CASSFSGTVGPQHF. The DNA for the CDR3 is TGTGCCAGCAGCTTCTCAGGTACCGTAGGGCCCCAGCATTTT.

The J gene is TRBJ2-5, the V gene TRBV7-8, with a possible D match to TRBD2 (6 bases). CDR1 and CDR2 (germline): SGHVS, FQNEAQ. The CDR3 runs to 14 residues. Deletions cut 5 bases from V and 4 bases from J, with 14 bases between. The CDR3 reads CASSAGRNGETQYF. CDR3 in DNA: TGTGCCAGCAGCGCGGGACGGAATGGAGAGACCCAGTACTTC.

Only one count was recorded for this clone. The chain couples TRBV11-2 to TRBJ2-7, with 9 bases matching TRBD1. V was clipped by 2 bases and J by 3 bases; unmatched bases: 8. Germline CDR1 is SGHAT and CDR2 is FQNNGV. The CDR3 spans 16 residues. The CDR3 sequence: CASSLIQGAHDYEQYF. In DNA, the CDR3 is TGTGCCAGCAGCTTAATACAGGGGGCCCATGACTACGAGCAGTACTTC.